The 3 T cell receptor beta chains below were found in one sample sequenced in a study of shared clonotypes between healthy human individuals. Profiling relied on immunoSEQ multiplex PCR, and the TCRdb table lists in-frame clones only, not all of them. The table has around 550,000 clones, 90% to 96% seen once. The material sequenced was naive CD4+ T cells sorted from blood. Subset: CD45RA+ positively selected. These receptors were collected from a woman aged 30 to 39 in good health.

This chain uses TRBV7-9 with TRBJ2-1, with 10 positions matching TRBD2. The CDR3 sequence is 15 residues long. The V segment lost 1 base and the J segment 4 bases; nucleotides outside the gene matches: 1. Germline V gene data show CDR1 as SEHNR and CDR2 as FQNEAQ (reference sequence). The chain's CDR3 is CASSLELAGYNEQFF. CDR3 sequence (DNA): TGTGCCAGCAGCTTAGAACTAGCGGGGTACAATGAGCAGTTCTTC.

The chain links TRBV6-1 to TRBJ1-2; TRBD1 matches 8 bases. Trimming cost V 0 bases and J 4 bases; bases outside gene matches: 4. The CDR3 totals 15 residues. Looked up from germline, CDR1 is MNHNS and CDR2 is SASEGT. The chain's CDR3 is CASSEAHTGGYGYTF. DNA for the CDR3: TGTGCCAGCAGTGAAGCGCACACAGGGGGCTATGGCTACACCTTC.

This chain connects TRBV6-6 to TRBJ2-3; D uncertain. CDR3 length: 11 residues. Trimming shortened V by 6 bases and J by 1 base, and 2 bases separated the two germline ends. In germline, CDR1 is MNHNY, CDR2 SVGAGI (reference sequence). The CDR3 spells CASRGTDTQYF. The CDR3 bases are TGTGCCAGCAGGGGCACAGATACGCAGTATTTT.